A selection of T cell receptor beta chains follows, all from one sample in a study of blood T cell repertoires in COVID-19. Measured with immunoSEQ multiplex PCR; TCRdb has only the in-frame clones, and not every one. The sample holds 55,000 to 90,000 clones, more than 85% seen once. The sample was peripheral blood. These receptors came from a human donor with active COVID-19. The donor label of this sample is uncertain. CDR3s include the opening cysteine and the closing phenylalanine or tryptophan. Each record gives: J gene, clone size, D gene, V gene, CDR3 protein, CDR3 DNA. A D gene is named only where the DNA matches it firmly. The size of a clone is reported for some rows only, either as once, few or many, or as a class for expanded clones.

TRBJ1-6,.,TRBD1,TRBV6-5,CASSSQGDNSPLHF,TGTGCCAGCAGTTCTCAGGGGGATAATTCACCCCTCCACTTT
TRBJ2-5,.,TRBD2,TRBV5-3,CARGRGGASVGETQYF,TGTGCCAGAGGCCGGGGAGGGGCCTCCGTCGGGGAGACCCAGTACTTC
TRBJ2-6,.,.,TRBV18,CASSAYWGDPSGANVLTF,TGTGCCAGCTCGGCTTATTGGGGGGACCCCTCTGGGGCCAACGTCCTGACTTTC
TRBJ1-1,.,.,TRBV18,CASSPGLTGAEAFF,TGTGCCAGCTCACCGGGCCTTACAGGTGCTGAAGCTTTCTTT
TRBJ2-7,.,.,TRBV18,CASSPSTPGYEQYF,TGTGCCAGCTCACCTAGCACCCCCGGTTACGAGCAGTACTTC
TRBJ2-1,.,TRBD2,TRBV19,CASRGGTSHNEQFF,TGTGCCAGTAGGGGAGGGACTAGCCACAATGAGCAGTTCTTC
TRBJ2-7,.,.,TRBV21-1,CASSKVGTPTFCEQYF,TGTGCCAGCAGCAAAGTCGGGACACCGACGTTCTGCGAGCAGTACTTC
TRBJ1-1,.,.,TRBV18,CATSPLERTEAFF,TGTGCCACCTCTCCTCTCGAGAGAACTGAAGCTTTCTTT
TRBJ2-2,.,.,TRBV5-5,CASSLIIRGGTGELFF,TGTGCCAGCAGCTTAATAATCCGGGGTGGCACCGGGGAGCTGTTTTTT
TRBJ2-5,.,TRBD1,TRBV7-9,CASSSTGGPETQYF,TGTGCCAGCAGCTCCACAGGGGGTCCAGAGACCCAGTACTTC
TRBJ2-7,.,TRBD1,TRBV9,CASSPGTGLYEQYF,TGTGCCAGCAGCCCGGGGACAGGGTTGTACGAGCAGTACTTC
TRBJ1-3,.,.,TRBV25-1,CASSRPGDAGGNTIYF,TGTGCCAGCAGCAGACCAGGGGACGCAGGAGGAAACACCATATATTTT
TRBJ2-2,.,TRBD2,TRBV19,CASSIAGGRVTGELFF,TGTGCCAGTAGTATAGCTGGCGGGAGGGTAACCGGGGAGCTGTTTTTT
TRBJ2-3,.,.,TRBV29-1,CSGEQGSADTQYF,TGCAGCGGGGAACAGGGCTCTGCAGATACGCAGTATTTT
TRBJ2-1,.,TRBD2,TRBV19,CASSIDRTSGSYNEQFF,TGTGCCAGTAGTATAGATCGGACTAGCGGGAGCTACAATGAGCAGTTCTTC
TRBJ2-2,.,.,TRBV6-5,CASSYSTGEGGELFF,TGTGCCAGCAGTTACTCGACGGGGGAAGGCGGGGAGCTGTTTTTT
TRBJ2-1,.,TRBD2,TRBV9,CASSARTSGATYNEQFF,TGTGCCAGCAGCGCCAGAACTAGCGGGGCAACCTACAATGAGCAGTTCTTC
TRBJ2-1,.,TRBD2,TRBV7-2,CASRLKTGELAGARNEQFF,TGTGCCAGCAGGCTCAAGACAGGGGAACTAGCGGGAGCACGGAATGAGCAGTTCTTC
TRBJ1-2,.,.,TRBV6-5,CASSSSWEDNYGYTF,TGTGCCAGCAGTTCCTCTTGGGAGGATAACTATGGCTACACCTTC
TRBJ2-7,.,.,TRBV6-5,CASSYRLGYGSYEQYF,TGTGCCAGCAGTTACCGGCTAGGGTATGGGAGCTACGAGCAGTACTTC
TRBJ2-7,.,.,TRBV5-5,CASSLNPGYRSGEQYF,TGTGCCAGCAGCTTGAATCCGGGGTACAGATCGGGCGAGCAGTACTTC
TRBJ2-1,once,TRBD2,TRBV28,CASSLGTRGLTGQFF,TGTGCCAGCAGTCTCGGGACTAGGGGGTTGACGGGGCAGTTCTTC
TRBJ2-1,.,TRBD2,TRBV19,CASSTYSTSGSYNEQFF,TGTGCCAGTAGTACCTATTCTACTAGCGGCTCCTACAATGAGCAGTTCTTC
TRBJ2-1,.,TRBD2,TRBV14,CASTQIAGTSGSVSYNEQFF,TGTGCCAGCACCCAAATTGCCGGGACTAGCGGGAGCGTGTCCTACAATGAGCAGTTCTTC
TRBJ2-5,.,.,TRBV3-1/TRBV3-2,CASSQFGEETQYF,TGTGCCAGCAGCCAATTTGGAGAAGAGACCCAGTACTTC
TRBJ2-1,.,TRBD2,TRBV9,CASSAAIAGTNNEQFF,TGTGCCAGCAGCGCCGCTATAGCGGGAACTAACAATGAGCAGTTCTTC
TRBJ2-1,.,.,TRBV14,CASSQDSGSYNEQFF,TGTGCCAGCAGCCAAGATAGTGGTAGCTACAATGAGCAGTTCTTC
TRBJ2-5,.,TRBD1,TRBV29-1,CSVGARDSQETQYF,TGCAGCGTTGGGGCCCGGGACAGCCAAGAGACCCAGTACTTC
TRBJ1-3,.,TRBD1,TRBV2,CASSATGTGNTIYF,TGTGCCAGCAGCGCGACAGGGACTGGAAACACCATATATTTT
TRBJ2-2,.,.,TRBV5-1,CASSLWGANTGELFF,TGCGCCAGCAGCTTGTGGGGGGCGAACACCGGGGAGCTGTTTTTT
TRBJ2-3,once,TRBD2,TRBV7-3,CASSPSASGSADTQYF,TGTGCCAGCAGCCCTTCAGCTAGCGGGAGCGCAGATACGCAGTATTTT
TRBJ1-1,.,.,TRBV5-4,CASTDPKTLNTEAFF,TGTGCCAGCACCGACCCGAAGACACTGAACACTGAAGCTTTCTTT
TRBJ1-6,once,.,TRBV28,CASSGADSPLHF,TGTGCCAGCAGTGGGGCCGATTCACCCCTCCACTTT
TRBJ2-7,.,.,TRBV12-3/TRBV12-4,CASTQQIPYEQYF,TGTGCCAGCACCCAACAAATTCCCTACGAGCAGTACTTC
TRBJ2-1,.,TRBD2,TRBV5-8,CASSGYRTSGSFSYNEQFF,TGTGCCAGCAGCGGGTACCGTACTAGCGGGAGCTTCTCCTACAATGAGCAGTTCTTC
TRBJ2-7,.,TRBD1,TRBV11-2,CASSSRPGQGHEQYF,TGTGCCAGCAGCTCTAGACCGGGACAGGGCCACGAGCAGTACTTC